The 10 T cell receptor beta chains listed next were all sequenced from one sample in a study of blood T cell repertoires in COVID-19. Measured with immunoSEQ multiplex PCR; TCRdb has only the in-frame clones, and not every one. The profile shows approximately 150,000 clones, over 80% of them singletons. The sequenced sample was peripheral blood. These receptors originate from a woman aged 45-60 years with acute or convalescent COVID-19.

The chain couples TRBV7-3 to TRBJ2-5; TRBD1 aligns across 7 bases. Unmatched junction bases numbered 9, after V lost 3 bases and J lost 5 bases. From germline, CDR1 is SGHTA and CDR2 FQGTGA. The CDR3 spans 15 residues. The CDR3 here is CASSLSETGTETQYF. The CDR3 DNA sequence: TGTGCCAGCAGCTTGTCGGAGACAGGGACGGAGACCCAGTACTTC.

The V call is TRBV20-1, the J call TRBJ1-4; D not resolved. Per germline, CDR1 DFQATT and CDR2 SNEGSKA (reference sequence). CDR3 size: 11 residues. The V end was cut by 2 bases, the J end by 11 bases, with 9 bases between. The CDR3 DNA reads as TGCAGTGCTAGACCGGTCCGCAAACTGTTTTTT. Its protein is CSARPVRKLFF.

This clone was picked up one time. This sequence joins TRBV9 and TRBJ2-1; tentatively, D is TRBD2 (5 bases). CDR1 and CDR2 (germline): SGDLS, YYNGEE. V was clipped by 4 bases and J by 9 bases, with 17 bases between them. CDR3 size: 14 residues. The CDR3 region has the DNA TGTGCCAGCAGCCCCCGAGGTAGCGATGGTGAGCAGTTCTTC. The encoded protein is CASSPRGSDGEQFF.

The chain recombines TRBV28 with TRBJ1-2; TRBD1 is a possible D gene (5 bases). This CDR3 has 12 amino acids. Trimming removed 10 bases at V and 12 bases at J, with 21 bases between. Germline V lookup: CDR1 MDHEN, CDR2 SYDVKM. DNA of the CDR3: TGTGCCATCAATGGGGGGATCGAAAGGAACACCTTC. It encodes CAINGGIERNTF.

The gene calls are TRBV7-2 and TRBJ1-5, with 7 nucleotides matching TRBD1. Germline assignment: CDR1 SGHTA and CDR2 FQGNSA. With V trimmed by 6 bases and J by 5 bases, 10 bases remained unmatched. The length of the CDR3 is 15 residues. As DNA, the CDR3 is TGTGCCAGCAGGACGACAGGGAACGGGCATCAGCCCCAGCATTTT. It encodes CASRTTGNGHQPQHF.

The chain links TRBV7-3 to TRBJ1-1; 7 bases agree with TRBD1. This CDR3 has 14 residues. CDR1 SGHTA and CDR2 FQGTGA come from the germline V gene. Trimming at V came to 4 bases and at J to 6 bases, leaving 8 bases not matched to a gene. CDR3 coding DNA: TGTGCCAGCAGCTCGAAAACGGGACAGTCTGAAGCTTTCTTT. Residues: CASSSKTGQSEAFF.

V is TRBV19 and J is TRBJ2-1; 7 bases match TRBD2. Germline CDR1 and CDR2: LNHDA and SQIVND (reference sequence). The length of the CDR3 is 17 residues. The V gene end was trimmed by 4 bases and the J gene end by 2 bases; junction bases not matched to a gene: 11. The CDR3 region is CASSNTILAFTYNEQFF. As DNA, the CDR3 is TGTGCCAGTAGTAACACAATACTAGCGTTCACCTACAATGAGCAGTTCTTC.

This chain links TRBV7-3 with TRBJ2-5; D gene unclear. The CDR3 length is 13 residues. V lost 1 base and J 5 bases, leaving 8 bases between the germline ends. Germline CDR1 and CDR2: SGHTA and FQGTGA. The CDR3 here is CASSLSREETQYF. CDR3 bases: TGTGCCAGCAGCTTAAGCCGCGAGGAGACCCAGTACTTC.

A single count supports this clone. The genes are TRBV19 and TRBJ2-6; D gene ambiguous. The CDR3 consists of 15 residues. V was shortened by 5 bases and J by 2 bases, with 10 bases between the two germline ends. Germline CDR1 LNHDA, CDR2 SQIVND (reference sequence). As DNA, the CDR3 is TGTGCCAGTAGTCCAAGCCCCACTGGGGCCAACGTCCTGACTTTC. As protein: CASSPSPTGANVLTF.

The chain has TRBV5-6 and TRBJ2-3, with 11 bases identical to TRBD2. This CDR3 contains 16 residues. V gave up 4 bases and J gave up 1 base; unmatched junction bases: 5. Germline CDR1 is SGHDT and CDR2 is YYEEEE. The CDR3 loop reads CASSHRTSGRTDTQYF. CDR3 in DNA: TGTGCCAGCAGCCATCGGACTAGCGGGCGCACAGATACGCAGTATTTT.